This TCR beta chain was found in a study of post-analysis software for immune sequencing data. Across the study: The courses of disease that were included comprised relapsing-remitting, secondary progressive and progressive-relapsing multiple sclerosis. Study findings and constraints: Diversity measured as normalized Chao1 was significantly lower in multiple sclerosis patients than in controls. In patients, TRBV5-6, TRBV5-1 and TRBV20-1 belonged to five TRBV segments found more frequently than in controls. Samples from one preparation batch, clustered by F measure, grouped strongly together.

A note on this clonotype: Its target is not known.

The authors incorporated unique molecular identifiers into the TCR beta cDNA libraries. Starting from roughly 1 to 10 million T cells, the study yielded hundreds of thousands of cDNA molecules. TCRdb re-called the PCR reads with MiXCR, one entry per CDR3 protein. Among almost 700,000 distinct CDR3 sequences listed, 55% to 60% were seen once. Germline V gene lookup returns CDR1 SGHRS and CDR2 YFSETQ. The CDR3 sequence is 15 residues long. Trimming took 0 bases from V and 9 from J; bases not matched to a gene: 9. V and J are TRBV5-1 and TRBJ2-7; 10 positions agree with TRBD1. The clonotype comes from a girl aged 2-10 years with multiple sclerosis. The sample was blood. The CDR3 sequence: CASSLGQGADKVQYF. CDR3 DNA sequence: TGCGCCAGCAGCTTGGGACAGGGGGCCGATAAAGTGCAGTACTTC.